A selection of T cell receptor beta chains follows, all from one sample in a study of circulating CD8 cells and anti-PD-1 response in melanoma. TCRdb called the reads again in MiXCR, with one record for every CDR3 protein. The table includes some 200 distinct CDR3 sequences, roughly 13% detected once. The source material was CD8+ T cells from PBMCs, sampled at baseline or after one month of anti-PD-1 therapy (not recorded which). The receptors derive from a human donor with melanoma. CDR3s include the opening cysteine and the closing phenylalanine or tryptophan. D genes are given only for firm matches. Clone sizes are given selectively: once, few, many, or a class where the clone is expanded.

abundance: hyperexpanded; d_gene: -; j_gene: TRBJ2-3; v_gene: TRBV18; CDR3nt: TGTGCCAGCTCACCACTAGGCACAGATACGCAGTATTTT; CDR3aa: CASSPLGTDTQYF
abundance: large; d_gene: TRBD1; j_gene: TRBJ1-4; v_gene: TRBV4-3; CDR3nt: TGCGCCAGCAGCCAAGATAGGGGACAGGGAGATGAAAAACTGTTTTTT; CDR3aa: CASSQDRGQGDEKLFF
abundance: medium-sized; d_gene: -; j_gene: TRBJ2-7; v_gene: TRBV20-1; CDR3nt: TGCAGTGCTAGAGATTCAGGGCTTTCCTACGAGCAGTACTTC; CDR3aa: CSARDSGLSYEQYF
abundance: medium-sized; d_gene: -; j_gene: TRBJ2-1; v_gene: TRBV2; CDR3nt: TGTGCCAGCAGTGATCCGGGGGCCTCCTACAATGAGCAGTTCTTC; CDR3aa: CASSDPGASYNEQFF
abundance: medium-sized; d_gene: TRBD1; j_gene: TRBJ2-2; v_gene: TRBV5-6; CDR3nt: TGTGCCAGCAGCTTGGTACAGGGGGACACCGGGGAGCTGTTTTTT; CDR3aa: CASSLVQGDTGELFF
abundance: large; d_gene: -; j_gene: TRBJ1-2; v_gene: TRBV21-1; CDR3nt: TGTGCCAGCAGCAAAGCGGGACAACTGACTAACTATGGCTACACCTTC; CDR3aa: CASSKAGQLTNYGYTF
abundance: medium-sized; d_gene: TRBD1; j_gene: TRBJ2-7; v_gene: TRBV19; CDR3nt: TGTGCCAGTAGTATAGATCGGGACAGCGATACCTACGAGCAGTACTTC; CDR3aa: CASSIDRDSDTYEQYF
abundance: large; d_gene: TRBD2; j_gene: TRBJ2-7; v_gene: TRBV19; CDR3nt: TGTGCCAGTAGTGTCGGACTAGCGGGAGCATACTACGAGCAGTACTTC; CDR3aa: CASSVGLAGAYYEQYF
abundance: large; d_gene: -; j_gene: TRBJ2-7; v_gene: TRBV28; CDR3nt: TGTGCCAGCCGGGACAACTCCTACGAGCAGTACTTC; CDR3aa: CASRDNSYEQYF
abundance: large; d_gene: TRBD2; j_gene: TRBJ2-7; v_gene: TRBV20-1; CDR3nt: TGCAGTGCTAGAGATTTGGGACTAGCTTCGGGCGAGCAGTACTTC; CDR3aa: CSARDLGLASGEQYF
abundance: large; d_gene: -; j_gene: TRBJ2-7; v_gene: TRBV27; CDR3nt: TGTGCCAGCAGTTTCGGGGCCGCCTACGAGCAGTACTTC; CDR3aa: CASSFGAAYEQYF
abundance: large; d_gene: -; j_gene: TRBJ2-7; v_gene: TRBV29-1; CDR3nt: TGCAGCGTTGAAGCCAGGGTGAAGGAGCAGTACTTC; CDR3aa: CSVEARVKEQYF
abundance: large; d_gene: -; j_gene: TRBJ2-7; v_gene: TRBV6-2/TRBV6-3; CDR3nt: TGTGCCAGCAGTTACCCGGACGGAAGCTCCTACGAGCAGTACTTC; CDR3aa: CASSYPDGSSYEQYF
abundance: large; d_gene: TRBD1; j_gene: TRBJ2-7; v_gene: TRBV28; CDR3nt: TGTGCCAGCACTCCAGGGGGTAAGGAGCAGTACTTC; CDR3aa: CASTPGGKEQYF
abundance: -; d_gene: -; j_gene: TRBJ2-7; v_gene: TRBV14; CDR3nt: TGTGCCAGCAGCCTGCCGGATAAGAAAATAGCCTACGTGCTATACTTC; CDR3aa: CASSLPDKKIAYVLYF
abundance: medium-sized; d_gene: TRBD1; j_gene: TRBJ2-7; v_gene: TRBV20-1; CDR3nt: TGCAGTGCTCCCCTTTGGGGGACAGTCTACGAGCAGTACTTC; CDR3aa: CSAPLWGTVYEQYF